This is a list of T cell receptor beta chains from one sample in a study of T-cell reconstitution after alpha-beta-depleted transplantation in children. A single record per CDR3 protein comes from TCRdb applying MiXCR to the PCR reads. Among about 400,000 distinct CDR3 sequences, about 17% were seen once, and the ten largest hold around 28%. The material sequenced was PBMCs, mostly from graft donor cells, taken 360 days after TCRalphabeta/CD19-depleted stem cell transplant. These TCRs come from a boy younger than two who had a stem cell transplant for Wiskott-Aldrich syndrome, so the T cells may come from the graft donor. CDR3s include the opening cysteine and the closing phenylalanine or tryptophan. D genes are given only for firm matches. The size field is filled for only some rows; it gives once, few, many or a size class.

D gene: TRBD2; J gene: TRBJ2-3; clone size: -; V gene: TRBV27; CDR3 protein: CASSFFPAGGPTDTQYF; CDR3 DNA: TGTGCCAGCAGTTTTTTCCCAGCGGGAGGGCCGACAGATACGCAGTATTTT
D gene: TRBD1; J gene: TRBJ2-2; clone size: -; V gene: TRBV5-1; CDR3 protein: CASTWDRAGELFF; CDR3 DNA: TGCGCCAGCACCTGGGACAGGGCCGGGGAGCTGTTTTTT
D gene: TRBD1; J gene: TRBJ2-2; clone size: few; V gene: TRBV7-9; CDR3 protein: CASSLGQVGGELFF; CDR3 DNA: TGTGCCAGCAGCCTGGGACAGGTCGGCGGGGAGCTGTTTTTT
D gene: -; J gene: TRBJ2-2; clone size: many; V gene: TRBV29-1; CDR3 protein: CSVGLFTGELFF; CDR3 DNA: TGCAGCGTGGGTCTGTTCACCGGGGAGCTGTTTTTT
D gene: -; J gene: TRBJ2-1; clone size: many; V gene: TRBV5-1; CDR3 protein: CASSLGWDEQFF; CDR3 DNA: TGCGCCAGCAGCTTGGGCTGGGATGAGCAGTTCTTC
D gene: TRBD2; J gene: TRBJ2-7; clone size: many; V gene: TRBV7-9; CDR3 protein: CASSAPGLAGGEQYF; CDR3 DNA: TGTGCCAGCAGCGCCCCTGGACTAGCGGGAGGCGAGCAGTACTTC
D gene: -; J gene: TRBJ2-1; clone size: few; V gene: TRBV7-8; CDR3 protein: CASSFGERNIYNEQFF; CDR3 DNA: TGTGCCAGCAGCTTTGGGGAGCGGAATATTTACAATGAGCAGTTCTTC
D gene: TRBD2; J gene: TRBJ2-1; clone size: -; V gene: TRBV12-3/TRBV12-4; CDR3 protein: CASSPPAGTSGGGFYNEQFF; CDR3 DNA: TGTGCCAGCAGTCCTCCCGCGGGGACTAGCGGGGGGGGATTCTACAATGAGCAGTTCTTC
D gene: -; J gene: TRBJ2-5; clone size: -; V gene: TRBV5-1; CDR3 protein: CATAGYAGETQYF; CDR3 DNA: TGCGCCACTGCAGGGTACGCGGGAGAGACCCAGTACTTC
D gene: -; J gene: TRBJ2-2; clone size: -; V gene: TRBV18; CDR3 protein: CASSLIQGGTGELFF; CDR3 DNA: TGTGCCAGCTCACTGATCCAGGGGGGCACCGGGGAGCTGTTTTTT
D gene: -; J gene: TRBJ2-2; clone size: many; V gene: TRBV7-2; CDR3 protein: CASSLWGTGELFF; CDR3 DNA: TGTGCCAGCAGCTTATGGGGCACCGGGGAGCTGTTTTTT
D gene: -; J gene: TRBJ1-6; clone size: few; V gene: TRBV4-2; CDR3 protein: CASSQIGGGRRSPLHF; CDR3 DNA: TGTGCCAGCAGCCAAATAGGCGGGGGGCGGAGATCACCCCTCCACTTT
D gene: -; J gene: TRBJ2-7; clone size: -; V gene: TRBV4-3; CDR3 protein: CASSFSIEYEQYF; CDR3 DNA: TGCGCCAGCAGCTTTTCCATAGAGTACGAGCAGTACTTC
D gene: -; J gene: TRBJ2-5; clone size: -; V gene: TRBV27; CDR3 protein: CASSSRAGTPGTQYF; CDR3 DNA: TGTGCCAGCAGTTCCCGAGCCGGGACCCCAGGGACCCAGTACTTC
D gene: -; J gene: TRBJ2-7; clone size: many; V gene: TRBV10-3; CDR3 protein: CAISVVGFTHEQYF; CDR3 DNA: TGTGCCATCAGTGTGGTCGGGTTCACCCACGAGCAGTACTTC
D gene: -; J gene: TRBJ2-6; clone size: few; V gene: TRBV7-9; CDR3 protein: CASGGRGANVLTF; CDR3 DNA: TGTGCCAGCGGGGGGCGTGGGGCCAACGTCCTGACTTTC
D gene: -; J gene: TRBJ2-3; clone size: many; V gene: TRBV5-6; CDR3 protein: CASSRGDTDTQYF; CDR3 DNA: TGTGCCAGCAGCAGGGGCGATACAGATACGCAGTATTTT
D gene: TRBD2; J gene: TRBJ2-1; clone size: many; V gene: TRBV24-1; CDR3 protein: CATRGTSVNEQFF; CDR3 DNA: TGTGCCACCAGGGGGACTAGCGTCAATGAGCAGTTCTTC
D gene: -; J gene: TRBJ2-2; clone size: -; V gene: TRBV10-3; CDR3 protein: CAISKNREVTGELFF; CDR3 DNA: TGTGCCATCAGTAAGAACAGGGAAGTCACCGGGGAGCTGTTTTTT
D gene: TRBD2; J gene: TRBJ2-7; clone size: few; V gene: TRBV11-2; CDR3 protein: CASSIKLAGVTPYFYEQYF; CDR3 DNA: TGTGCCAGCAGCATAAAACTAGCGGGAGTAACCCCCTATTTCTACGAGCAGTACTTC
D gene: -; J gene: TRBJ2-7; clone size: -; V gene: TRBV7-9; CDR3 protein: CASSLPSSGTYEQYF; CDR3 DNA: TGTGCCAGCAGCTTACCTTCATCGGGGACCTACGAGCAGTACTTC
D gene: -; J gene: TRBJ2-1; clone size: few; V gene: TRBV4-3; CDR3 protein: CASSQQSETGSWNEQFF; CDR3 DNA: TGCGCCAGCAGCCAACAAAGTGAGACAGGCTCCTGGAATGAGCAGTTCTTC
D gene: -; J gene: TRBJ2-7; clone size: few; V gene: TRBV15; CDR3 protein: CATSRDGGYEQYF; CDR3 DNA: TGTGCCACCAGCAGAGACGGAGGGTACGAGCAGTACTTC
D gene: TRBD2; J gene: TRBJ2-1; clone size: -; V gene: TRBV10-3; CDR3 protein: CAISPGTSGRQQFF; CDR3 DNA: TGTGCCATCAGCCCCGGGACTAGCGGGAGGCAGCAGTTCTTC
D gene: -; J gene: TRBJ2-7; clone size: few; V gene: TRBV10-2; CDR3 protein: CASTKGSYEQYF; CDR3 DNA: TGCGCCAGCACAAAGGGTTCCTACGAGCAGTACTTC
D gene: TRBD1; J gene: TRBJ1-2; clone size: -; V gene: TRBV5-6; CDR3 protein: CASSLEQGASYIYGYTF; CDR3 DNA: TGTGCCAGCAGCTTGGAACAGGGGGCGAGTTACATCTATGGCTACACCTTC
D gene: -; J gene: TRBJ2-7; clone size: few; V gene: TRBV27; CDR3 protein: CASSFLASYEQYF; CDR3 DNA: TGTGCCAGCAGTTTTCTAGCGAGCTACGAGCAGTACTTC
D gene: -; J gene: TRBJ2-5; clone size: -; V gene: TRBV12-3/TRBV12-4; CDR3 protein: CASNHVGLQETQYF; CDR3 DNA: TGTGCCAGCAACCACGTGGGCCTCCAAGAGACCCAGTACTTC
D gene: TRBD2; J gene: TRBJ2-3; clone size: -; V gene: TRBV7-2; CDR3 protein: CASSFWGGRITDTQYF; CDR3 DNA: TGTGCCAGCAGCTTTTGGGGCGGGAGAATCACAGATACGCAGTATTTT
D gene: -; J gene: TRBJ2-5; clone size: -; V gene: TRBV29-1; CDR3 protein: CSADSVETQYF; CDR3 DNA: TGCAGCGCAGACAGCGTCGAGACCCAGTACTTC
D gene: TRBD2; J gene: TRBJ2-7; clone size: -; V gene: TRBV12-3/TRBV12-4; CDR3 protein: CASRWGAGGYPYEQYF; CDR3 DNA: TGTGCCAGCAGGTGGGGGGCGGGAGGATACCCCTACGAGCAGTACTTC
D gene: -; J gene: TRBJ1-1; clone size: -; V gene: TRBV7-9; CDR3 protein: CASSLRGLTEAFF; CDR3 DNA: TGTGCCAGCAGCTTAAGAGGCCTCACTGAAGCTTTCTTT
D gene: -; J gene: TRBJ2-1; clone size: many; V gene: TRBV7-9; CDR3 protein: CASSLAPNNEQFF; CDR3 DNA: TGTGCCAGCAGCTTAGCGCCCAACAATGAGCAGTTCTTC
D gene: -; J gene: TRBJ1-1; clone size: -; V gene: TRBV4-1; CDR3 protein: CASSLFRGNTEAFF; CDR3 DNA: TGCGCCAGCAGCCTCTTCCGGGGGAACACTGAAGCTTTCTTT
D gene: -; J gene: TRBJ1-1; clone size: -; V gene: TRBV29-1; CDR3 protein: CSVASRVDTEAFF; CDR3 DNA: TGCAGCGTTGCATCCCGAGTAGACACTGAAGCTTTCTTT
D gene: TRBD2; J gene: TRBJ2-3; clone size: -; V gene: TRBV19; CDR3 protein: CASSKWDGRTQYF; CDR3 DNA: TGTGCCAGTAGTAAATGGGACGGGAGGACGCAGTATTTT
D gene: -; J gene: TRBJ2-2; clone size: few; V gene: TRBV6-2/TRBV6-3; CDR3 protein: CASSHIQPSNTGELFF; CDR3 DNA: TGTGCCAGCAGCCACATCCAGCCCTCGAACACCGGGGAGCTGTTTTTT
D gene: -; J gene: TRBJ2-6; clone size: -; V gene: TRBV14; CDR3 protein: CASRLSSAGANVLTF; CDR3 DNA: TGTGCCAGCAGACTCTCTAGCGCTGGGGCCAACGTCCTGACTTTC
D gene: -; J gene: TRBJ2-1; clone size: -; V gene: TRBV30; CDR3 protein: CAWSVIAYSLQFF; CDR3 DNA: TGTGCCTGGAGTGTGATAGCGTACTCACTCCAGTTCTTC
D gene: TRBD1; J gene: TRBJ1-5; clone size: few; V gene: TRBV7-2; CDR3 protein: CASSPQGQGGLNQPQHF; CDR3 DNA: TGTGCCAGCAGCCCCCAGGGACAGGGTGGACTCAATCAGCCCCAGCATTTT
D gene: -; J gene: TRBJ2-2; clone size: few; V gene: TRBV7-2; CDR3 protein: CASSLRAHTGELFF; CDR3 DNA: TGTGCCAGCAGCTTAAGGGCCCACACCGGGGAGCTGTTTTTT
D gene: TRBD1; J gene: TRBJ2-3; clone size: few; V gene: TRBV29-1; CDR3 protein: CSVLGQGNADTQYF; CDR3 DNA: TGCAGCGTGCTAGGACAGGGGAACGCAGATACGCAGTATTTT
D gene: TRBD2; J gene: TRBJ2-7; clone size: -; V gene: TRBV6-6; CDR3 protein: CASSLADVGEQYF; CDR3 DNA: TGTGCCAGCAGTCTAGCGGATGTGGGCGAGCAGTACTTC